These 22 T cell receptor beta chains were all obtained from the same sample, sequenced in a study of regulatory T cells in long-lasting Graves disease. Combining iRepertoire HTBI primers with Arm-PCR of CDR3 regions, the authors built TCR beta libraries. MiXCR, run by TCRdb on the multiplex PCR reads, gives a single entry per CDR3 protein. The sample carries about 220,000 distinct CDR3 sequences, around 18% recorded once. Time point described: newly diagnosed GD, antithyroid drugs for less than 3 months. RNA isolated from PBMCs was used to make the TCR library. The input for sequencing was peripheral blood mononuclear cells (PBMCs), taken at new diagnosis, from a patient treated with antithyroid drugs. The receptors originated from a female donor with Graves disease.

This clonotype was detected ten times or more. V is TRBV2 and J is TRBJ2-2; possibly TRBD1 for D (6 bases). Trimming left V 7 bases short and J 3 bases short, with 12 bases between. The length of the CDR3 is 14 residues. From germline, CDR1 is SNHLY and CDR2 FYNNEI. CDR3 residues: CASNDDRYTGELFF. The CDR3 DNA reads as TGTGCCAGCAATGACGACAGGTACACCGGGGAGCTGTTTTTT.

This clonotype was detected ten times or more. The chain uses TRBV28 and TRBJ1-5; D may be TRBD1 (5 bases). Trimming removed 6 bases from V and 5 bases from J, with 11 bases in between. Germline V lookup: CDR1 MDHEN, CDR2 SYDVKM. This CDR3 is 13 amino acids long. CDR3 bases: TGTGCCAGCAGATGGGGGAGGGATCAGCCCCAGCATTTT. Its translation: CASRWGRDQPQHF.

The gene calls are TRBV20-1 and TRBJ2-7; 10 nucleotides match TRBD2. CDR3 length: 16 amino acids. Germline V CDR1 and CDR2: DFQATT, SNEGSKA (reference sequence). Germline trimming cut 6 bases from V and 5 bases from J; bases unmatched to any gene: 16. CDR3 amino acids: CSAPGSGRPGGDEQYF. As DNA, the CDR3 is TGCAGTGCCCCGGGTAGCGGGAGGCCAGGCGGGGACGAGCAGTACTTC.

This clonotype has a handful of counts. This chain uses TRBV4-2 with TRBJ2-1, with D perhaps being TRBD1 or TRBD2 (5 bases each). The V gene lost 1 base and the J gene lost 7 bases, with 14 bases spanning the gap. The CDR3 extends over 15 amino acids. Germline CDR1 is LGHNA and CDR2 is YNFKEQ. CDR3 protein: CASSQAEGPGNEQFF. The CDR3 bases are TGTGCCAGCAGCCAAGCCGAGGGCCCAGGGAATGAGCAGTTCTTC.

The chain couples TRBV20-1 to TRBJ2-3, with 8 positions matching TRBD1. Per the germline V gene, CDR1 is DFQATT and CDR2 is SNEGSKA (reference sequence). The V gene end was trimmed by 3 bases and the J gene end by 5 bases; junction bases not matched to a gene: 7. The CDR3 consists of 14 residues. Here the CDR3 DNA reads TGCAGTGCTAGGTGGACAGGGTCGGGAGATACGCAGTATTTT. This sequence encodes CSARWTGSGDTQYF.

This clonotype has a handful of counts. The V call is TRBV4-1, the J call TRBJ1-3, with D possibly matching TRBD1 (6 bases). V gave up 5 bases and J gave up 5 bases, with 13 bases separating them. Germline CDR1 MGHRA, CDR2 YSYEKL. The CDR3 spans 14 residues. The CDR3 protein is CASSLAGGRNTIYF. CDR3 DNA sequence: TGCGCCAGCAGCTTGGCGGGGGGCAGAAACACCATATATTTT.

This clonotype appeared many times. V usage is TRBV7-9 and J usage is TRBJ1-1; D uncertain. The ends were cut back, 1 base at V and 6 bases at J, with 6 bases in the middle. CDR1 and CDR2 (germline): SEHNR, FQNEAQ (reference sequence). The CDR3 totals 12 residues. DNA of the CDR3: TGTGCCAGCAGCTTAGATAGGGCTGAAGCTTTCTTT. Translated, it gives CASSLDRAEAFF.

The V gene is TRBV11-1, the J gene TRBJ1-1; the D is unclear. The V end was cut by 2 bases, the J end by 0 bases, with 13 bases between. Germline CDR1 reads SGHAT; CDR2 reads FQDESV (reference sequence). The CDR3 contains 16 residues. The CDR3 nucleotides are TGTGCCAGCAGCTTATATCCGACGGGCTTGAACACTGAAGCTTTCTTT. It is translated as CASSLYPTGLNTEAFF.

This clonotype was detected ten times or more. The J gene is TRBJ1-5, the V gene TRBV6-2 or TRBV6-3, with no clear D. Trimming stripped 5 bases from V and 6 bases from J, with 11 bases between. The germline gives CDR1 MNHEY, CDR2 SVGEGT. CDR3 length: 13 amino acids. The chain's CDR3 is CASSPGWGQPQHF. The DNA for the CDR3 is TGTGCCAGCAGTCCCGGCTGGGGTCAGCCCCAGCATTTT.

Many counts were recorded for this clonotype. This chain joins TRBV6-1 and TRBJ2-1, with 11 bases aligning to TRBD2. The germline V gene encodes CDR1 MNHNS and CDR2 SASEGT. V gave up 4 bases and J gave up 7 bases; unmatched junction bases: 21. There are 20 residues in the CDR3. This CDR3 is CASSGRTVTPGLAAPNEQFF. The CDR3 DNA follows: TGTGCCAGCAGTGGAAGGACAGTTACGCCGGGACTAGCGGCCCCAAATGAGCAGTTCTTC.

The chain combines TRBV20-1 with TRBJ2-3; D is perhaps TRBD2 (5 bases). CDR1 is DFQATT, CDR2 SNEGSKA, per germline (reference sequence). V gave up 7 bases and J gave up 4 bases, with 12 bases separating them. This CDR3 region has 12 residues. The CDR3 sequence is CSVEGEADTQYF. The CDR3 coding sequence is TGCAGTGTAGAGGGAGAGGCAGATACGCAGTATTTT.

V usage is TRBV5-4 and J usage is TRBJ2-7; D is possibly TRBD1 or TRBD2 (5 bases each). Trimming pared 2 bases from V and 0 bases from J, leaving 12 bases between. Looked up from germline, CDR1 is SGHNT and CDR2 is YYREEE (reference sequence). The CDR3 contains 15 residues. The CDR3 sequence is CASSLSGAASYEQYF. CDR3 bases: TGTGCCAGCAGCTTATCCGGGGCTGCCTCCTACGAGCAGTACTTC.

This clonotype was counted a few times. The CDR3 ends on some other residue instead of the conserved phenylalanine or tryptophan, so this is likely a read error. V usage is TRBV12-3 or TRBV12-4 and J usage is TRBJ2-2, with D maybe TRBD1 (6 bases). Deletions cut 5 bases from V and 6 bases from J, with 13 bases between. The CDR3 extends over 14 amino acids. The CDR3 nucleotides read TGTGCCAGCAGTCAGGGGATCGAAGCCGGGGAGCTGTTTTCT. Translated: CASSQGIEAGELFS.

This clonotype occurred many times. V is TRBV25-1 and J is TRBJ2-1, with TRBD2 identical over 10 bases. The V segment lost 6 bases and the J segment 8 bases; nucleotides outside the gene matches: 10. The CDR3 has 15 residues. Germline values: CDR1 MGHDK, CDR2 SYGVNS. CDR3 sequence reads: CASRARLAGAYEQFF. The CDR3 coding sequence is TGTGCCAGCAGGGCTAGGCTAGCGGGAGCCTATGAGCAGTTCTTC.

This clonotype was detected many times. This sequence joins TRBV7-2 and TRBJ2-3; 8 bases map to TRBD2. In germline, CDR1 is SGHTA, CDR2 FQGNSA. The CDR3 spans 14 residues. J lost 8 bases, V lost 9 bases, and 13 bases had no gene match. CDR3 nucleotide sequence: TGTGCCAGTAATGCGGGGGGAGTGCGGGCTACGCAGTATTTT. This translates into CASNAGGVRATQYF.

Ten or more counts support this clonotype. This sequence joins TRBV29-1 and TRBJ2-5; 10 nucleotides align to TRBD2. The CDR3 has 13 amino acids. The J segment lost 5 bases and the V segment lost 6 bases, leaving 6 bases of the junction unmatched. Germline assignment: CDR1 SQVTM and CDR2 ANQGSEA. The CDR3 coding sequence is TGCAGCGTCCCCGGACTAGCGGTGGAGACCCAGTACTTC. This sequence encodes CSVPGLAVETQYF.

This clonotype has a count of ten or more. This chain joins TRBV19 and TRBJ2-7; D is unresolved. The germline V and J ends were trimmed by 4 bases and 3 bases, with 7 bases remaining between them. CDR1 LNHDA and CDR2 SQIVND come from the germline V gene (reference sequence). There are 12 residues in the CDR3. This chain's CDR3 is CASSRHRYEQYF. CDR3 sequence (DNA): TGTGCCAGTAGTAGACACCGCTACGAGCAGTACTTC.

This clonotype was counted many times. The chain carries TRBV30 and TRBJ1-1; possible D gene TRBD1, 6 bases. This CDR3 comprises 13 residues. V lost 0 bases and J 4 bases, leaving 9 bases between the germline ends. Germline V CDR1 and CDR2: GTSNPN, SVGIG (reference sequence). CDR3 DNA: TGTGCCTGGAGTGTGGGCAGGGGCACTGAAGCTTTCTTT. This sequence encodes CAWSVGRGTEAFF.

This clonotype was recorded many times. The rearrangement joins TRBV20-1 to TRBJ2-1, with 8 bases that match TRBD2. The CDR3 runs to 14 residues. Per germline, CDR1 DFQATT and CDR2 SNEGSKA (reference sequence). CDR3 nucleotides: TGCAGCGCCCCACTAGCGGAACCCTACAATGAGCAGTTCTTC. The encoded protein is CSAPLAEPYNEQFF.

Many counts were recorded for this clonotype. CDR3 DNA: TGTGCCAGCAGTTACAGGGGACAGGGAGGACAAGAGACCCAGTACTTC. It specifies CASSYRGQGGQETQYF. This chain links TRBV6-2 or TRBV6-3 with TRBJ2-5; 9 bases agree with TRBD1. The CDR3 consists of 16 residues. Germline CDR1 MNHEY, CDR2 SVGEGT. V lost 2 bases, J lost 2 bases, and 6 bases stayed unmatched.

This clonotype was found many times. The chain combines TRBV2 with TRBJ2-7, with D uncertain. V was clipped by 5 bases and J by 2 bases, with 25 bases between them. The CDR3 sequence is 18 residues long. The germline gives CDR1 SNHLY, CDR2 FYNNEI. The CDR3 coding sequence is TGTGCCAGCAGTCGCGGTCTATCCGACGATTTTCTCGCCTACGAGCAGTACTTC. Its translation: CASSRGLSDDFLAYEQYF.

This clonotype has a count of ten or more. This chain connects TRBV11-3 to TRBJ2-1; TRBD1 matches 8 bases. The CDR3 is made up of 16 amino acids. Trimming removed 2 bases from V and 6 bases from J; junction bases left unmatched: 9. Germline V gene lookup returns CDR1 SGHNT and CDR2 YENEEA. CDR3 sequence: CASSLLGQAGRNEQFF. The CDR3 DNA reads as TGTGCCAGCAGCTTACTGGGACAGGCAGGACGCAATGAGCAGTTCTTC. The variable domain in full, completed from reference TRBV11-3 and TRBJ2-1, reads EAGVVQSPRYKIIEKKQPVAFWCNPISGHNTLYWYLQNLGQGPELLIRYENEEAVDDSQLPKDRFSAERLKGVDSTLKIQPAELGDSAVYLCASSLLGQAGRNEQFFGPGTRLTVL.